This TCR beta chain was retrieved from a study of cytomegalovirus exposure and HLA in healthy donors (dated by TCRdb to 2016 to 2017). With respect to the entire study: An earlier analysis of about 530 of the donors reported under 300 Gb of sequence data and 117 million unique TCR beta sequences obtained from roughly 180 million T cells. Approximately 300 gigabases of sequencing data and around 85 million unique TCR sequences made up an early release that covered approximately 700 HLA-typed donors. Among the roughly 400 genotyped donors, around 81% belonged to the genetic ancestry cluster associated with self-reported Caucasian donors. The study was designed to test whether signatures of past pathogen exposure could be identified by cataloging public T cell receptors. The study profiled the T cell repertoires of hundreds of subjects by immunosequencing and related them to cytomegalovirus serostatus. Besides the first cohort of around 700 subjects, a separate validation cohort made up of 120 different subjects was used. To predict cytomegalovirus infection status, the study brought together high-throughput TCR immunosequencing, statistical association of individual TCRs with disease status, and machine learning. A later analysis re-analyzed previously published TCR beta repertoires from roughly 630 donors and added high-resolution HLA genotyping to study TCR occurrence patterns. Rather than drawing on any new phenotypic data, the later analysis identified candidate immune exposures from TCR beta sequences and the way those sequences occurred across donors. An earlier analysis of 587 of the donors applied high-throughput TCR beta sequencing to assess whether each TCR beta V gene segment acted as functional or pseudogenic. Donor age, sex, ethnicity and CMV serostatus were compiled together with the repertoire data. Genome-wide SNP genotypes for about 65% of the 666 donors were used in a later genetic analysis, which treated that subset as a discovery cohort. All discovery cohort repertoires had been generated using a single sequencing platform. HLA typing covered class I and class II loci at four-digit resolution. Typing coverage varied by locus: about 629-640 donors for A, B, C, DRB1 and DQB1; under 550 for DQA1; over 600 for DPA1; under 490 for DPB1. Roughly 5 DR-DQ haplotypes were handled as single units for association and clustering, since linkage in the cohort was strong. On average, 235,054 unique TCR beta nucleotide sequences were sequenced per donor among about 400 genotyped donors of the cohort, with 15% to 20% of those sequences being non-productive. What the authors observed across the whole study: It was suggested by the authors that the approach could potentially be generalized to other disease states and immunological phenotypes. A cluster of highly shared sequence variants was judged likely to represent a technical artifact of the sequencing pipeline. The 87-base-pair reads could not distinguish some IMGT-functional V segments, including TRBV6-2 and TRBV6-3, so those segments were excluded. A further reported finding was that TCR beta sequences accurately predicted the HLA-A and HLA-B alleles for most subjects in the first cohort. Sequencing depth was assumed to be roughly uniform across donors in the presence/absence analyses, though that assumption may not hold. Most TCR sequences were observed very rarely across donors, whereas some public TCRs were present in many individuals. Most CMV-associated TCR beta chains appeared to be HLA-restricted in a later analysis, and the HLA associations seemed to be driven largely by CMV exposure. In a later analysis, several top co-occurrence clusters were reported to appear linked to parvovirus B19, influenza, CMV and Epstein-Barr virus. In a later genetic analysis, fewer N-insertions in productive TCRs were reported among donors in an Asian-associated ancestry cluster than the roughly 700-donor mean. Compared with equally common non-associated chains, HLA-associated TCR beta chains in a later analysis were more clonally expanded and had lower generation probabilities. A later analysis found that TCR association rates varied across HLA loci, with DRB1 alleles showing the most associated TCRs and HLA-C alleles the fewest. Assigning TCR associations to individual alleles was difficult when HLA alleles, especially DR and DQ, strongly co-occurred. Immune exposure information for the cohort was limited to CMV serostatus. An association between a missense DCLRE1C variant and V-gene and J-gene trimming of TCR beta chains was found in a later genetic analysis and replicated in an independent cohort. A total of some 180 TCR beta chains were listed by the study as associated with cytomegalovirus. An earlier analysis of some 560 of the donors showed that most TCR beta V segments appeared in productive rearrangements either about 87% or about 30% of the time, which broadly matched IMGT annotations. Because HLA typing was unavailable for some donors at each locus, only the typed subset was used in association tests. In this cohort, only TCR beta chains were sequenced, and detectable features were limited by the absence of alpha or paired-chain data. Correlated functional status among segregating V segments might be attributable to linkage disequilibrium, but an unknown experimental factor could not be ruled out. A few of the identified cytomegalovirus-associated TCR beta chains were confirmed in vitro to be specific for cytomegalovirus antigens. In both the original and validation cohorts, the classifier was reported to diagnose cytomegalovirus status with high specificity and sensitivity. At a false discovery rate of 0.05, a later analysis linked 15,000 to 20,000 TCR beta sequences to specific HLA alleles. The earlier analysis of around 600 of the donors excluded approximately 15 rarely observed V segments, including chromosome 9 orphons, because counts were too low.

Libraries were made using the immunoSEQ multiplex PCR assay. A mixture of 60 forward primers for TCR Vbeta segments and 13 reverse primers for TCR Jbeta segments was used in the multiplex PCR. The CDR3 region of rearranged TCR beta genes was amplified from genomic DNA by a multiplex PCR assay. Amplified TCR beta libraries were sequenced as 87-base-pair reads on the Illumina HiSeq System. The original pipeline was this. Across the 640 or so repertoires, a later analysis counted 80 million or so unique TCR beta chains, roughly 11 million of which were shared by at least two donors. Raw reads were error-corrected and collapsed into unique sequences with a nearest-neighbor algorithm that merged closely related sequences to remove PCR and sequencing errors. V, D and J gene segments were assigned by aligning CDR3 sequences to IMGT reference sequences. For a sequence to be retained, at least a six-nucleotide match to both a V gene segment and a J gene segment was required. Rearrangements were called productive when the CDR3 lacked stop codons and stayed in frame with V and J; all others were non-productive. Following IMGT convention, CDR3 was defined as the stretch from the second conserved V-encoded cysteine up to the conserved J-encoded phenylalanine. Sequences without an unambiguous match to a single V gene segment were excluded from the earlier analysis of about 600 of the donors. An earlier analysis of about 600 of the donors called V segments functional above 56.7% productive rearrangements and segregating when the between-donor standard deviation exceeded 5%. A statistical classification framework was built to diagnose cytomegalovirus status from the catalog of TCR beta chain sequences. In a later analysis, TCR nucleotide sequences were compared against IMGT/GENE-DB human TR gene sequences so that V and J genes could be assigned. The TCRdist pipeline was used in a later analysis to assign CDR3 sequences and most-parsimonious VDJ recombination scenarios. A later analysis defined each TCR beta chain by its CDR3 amino acid sequence plus V-gene family, and excluded reads lacking a unique V-gene family. To address suspected cross-contamination and a sequencing artifact, a later analysis removed 592 highly shared, low-generation-probability nucleotide sequences. In a later analysis, a clonal expansion index for each public chain was calculated from normalized within-repertoire ranks of inferred template counts. A later analysis computed generation probabilities with a VDJ recombination model fitted to out-of-frame rearrangements, and checked the results against IGoR. In a later analysis, hypergeometric tests were used to score TCR-TCR, TCR-HLA and TCR-CMV co-occurrence, with a repertoire-size bias correction applied to TCR pairs. False discovery rates were estimated in a later analysis by permuting HLA or CMV assignments 20 times. In a later analysis, co-occurring TCRs were grouped using DBSCAN, and TCRdist sequence similarity was added for clustering within HLA-allele-positive subsets. Repertoires with fewer than 30,000 or more than 120,000 public chains, plus five repertoires with anomalous nucleotide sharing, were excluded from co-occurrence clustering. The table was pulled from immuneACCESS by TCRdb, which kept in-frame rearrangements only. Such tables lose some clones; where checked, under half of the loss comes from unresolved V genes, and the rest has no known cause. V, J and clone size were drawn from that table, and D and trimming were deduced from the DNA. The sample profile shows 95,000 to 100,000 clones; around 74% of them were found once. The ten top clones hold around 7% of the sample.

Trimming takes 6 bases off V and 4 bases off J; junction bases not matched to a gene: 7. Its CDR3 holds 15 amino acids, cysteine through phenylalanine. Only the CDR3 part of the read is kept: 45 bases, read in frame from the first base. From the germline V gene (reference sequence), CDR1 is MNHEY and CDR2 is SMNVEV. The cohort was made up of approximately 670 healthy bone marrow donors. Cohort members were all nominally healthy when sampled, although unrecorded immune exposures were likely present. The donor tested CMV seropositive and was one of the 289 seropositive cohort members. A peripheral blood sample was provided by each donor, and peripheral blood mononuclear cells were used for TCR beta sequencing. The Qiagen DNeasy Blood Extraction Kit was used to extract genomic DNA from the blood cell samples. In regard to this clone: What antigen it recognizes has not been identified. Base qualities are not recorded, but no much larger clone differs from it by a single base.

This TCR was sampled from a man aged 35 to 55 in good health and CMV-seropositive. The sequencing input was PBMCs. The chain uses TRBV27 and TRBJ1-4, with 8 junctional bases fitting TRBD1. The bases are TGTGCCAGCAGCCCCGGGACAGGTCTTAATGAAAAACTGTTTTTT. The encoded protein is CASSPGTGLNEKLFF.